The 24 T cell receptor beta chains reported below all come from one sample, sequenced in a study of shared clonotypes between healthy human individuals. Produced via immunoSEQ multiplex PCR; TCRdb's table is partial and in-frame only. The repertoire consists of 2 million to 2.5 million clones, with under 95% occurring once and the leading ten covering roughly 0.34%. The sequenced sample consisted of naive CD4+ T cells from PBMCs. Subset meaning: CD45RA+ positively selected. The receptors were gathered from a man aged 18 to 29 in good health. Some clones in this sample may be carry-over from other donors' samples.

The V gene is TRBV5-8, the J gene TRBJ2-1, with D uncertain. Trimming took 2 bases from V and 9 from J, leaving 6 bases between them. The CDR3 has 11 amino acids. CDR1 is SGHTS, CDR2 YDEGEE, per germline. CDR3 nucleotides: TGTGCCAGCAGCTTAGTCAGTGAGCAGTTCTTC. It yields the protein CASSLVSEQFF.

The V call is TRBV7-9, the J call TRBJ1-2, with 9 bases lining up with TRBD1. This CDR3 contains 14 residues. V shed 8 bases and J 2 bases; nucleotides not matched to a gene: 6. CDR1 is SEHNR and CDR2 is FQNEAQ in the germline V gene (reference sequence). The CDR3 DNA follows: TGTGCCAGCCCCTCGACAGGGGGGAACTATGGCTACACCTTC. This encodes CASPSTGGNYGYTF.

This chain links TRBV18 with TRBJ2-7; 8 bases line up with TRBD1. Per the germline V gene, CDR1 is KGHSH and CDR2 is LQKENI. The length of the CDR3 is 15 residues. The junction had 7 bases not matched to a gene; V was cut back by 1 base and J by 5 bases. CDR3 nucleotides: TGTGCCAGCTCACCACTTATCGGACAGGGTGACGAGCAGTACTTC. Protein sequence: CASSPLIGQGDEQYF.

This rearrangement joins TRBV30 to TRBJ1-4; D is unclear. This CDR3 region has 14 residues. CDR1 and CDR2 from the germline V gene are GTSNPN and SVGIG (reference sequence). V dropped 5 bases and J dropped 8 bases, with 18 bases sitting between them. This CDR3 reads CAWLGRAPQEKLFF. The CDR3 DNA reads TGTGCCTGGCTCGGCCGGGCCCCACAGGAAAAACTGTTTTTT.

This sequence joins TRBV9 and TRBJ1-5, with D unresolved. Germline V gives CDR1 SGDLS, CDR2 YYNGEE. CDR3 length: 14 residues. Trimming removed 0 bases at V and 3 bases at J, with 7 bases between. CDR3 sequence: CASSVDTSNQPQHF. CDR3 coding DNA: TGTGCCAGCAGCGTAGATACCTCCAATCAGCCCCAGCATTTT.

The CDR3 region is CASSAGLTDTQYF. The CDR3 coding sequence is TGTGCCAGCAGTGCAGGGCTCACAGATACGCAGTATTTT. The chain joins TRBV6-1 to TRBJ2-3; TRBD1 is a possible D gene (5 bases). There are 13 residues in the CDR3. Germline V gives CDR1 MNHNS, CDR2 SASEGT. V was clipped by 4 bases and J by 2 bases, with 7 bases between them.

The chain carries TRBV4-3 and TRBJ2-5; 13 bases are shared with TRBD2. V lost 2 bases, J lost 5 bases, and 8 bases stayed unmatched. Germline lookup yields CDR1 LGHNA and CDR2 YSLEER. This CDR3 has 17 amino acids. The CDR3 region has the DNA TGCGCCAGCAGCCAATACACTAGCGGGAGGGCCGGGGAGACCCAGTACTTC. It translates to CASSQYTSGRAGETQYF.

The chain combines TRBV28 with TRBJ1-3; D gene unclear. CDR3 length: 14 residues. Germline values: CDR1 MDHEN, CDR2 SYDVKM. Trimming shortened V by 5 bases and J by 0 bases, and 8 bases separated the two germline ends. This chain's CDR3 is CASSTHHSGNTIYF. The CDR3 nucleotides are TGTGCCAGCAGTACCCACCACTCTGGAAACACCATATATTTT.

CDR3 sequence (DNA): TGTGCCAGCAGGCCACCGGGTGGGGGTAATGAAAAACTGTTTTTT. Amino acids: CASRPPGGGNEKLFF. This rearrangement joins TRBV28 to TRBJ1-4, with D possibly matching TRBD1 (5 bases). The CDR3 is made up of 15 amino acids. V shed 6 bases and J shed 4 bases, with 15 bases lying between them. CDR1 and CDR2 (germline): MDHEN, SYDVKM.

The chain is built from TRBV28 and TRBJ2-2, with 10 positions matching TRBD1. V lost 6 bases and J lost 1; bases outside the gene matches: 8. This CDR3 has 17 amino acids. In germline, CDR1 is MDHEN, CDR2 SYDVKM. For the CDR3, the DNA is TGTGCCAGCAGGTCCCGGGACAGGGGTTGGAACACCGGGGAGCTGTTTTTT. This encodes CASRSRDRGWNTGELFF.

This chain uses TRBV14 with TRBJ2-3; D gene unclear. The CDR3 spans 15 residues. Germline CDR1 is SGHDN and CDR2 is FVKESK. V lost 0 bases and J 7 bases, leaving 14 bases between the germline ends. The CDR3 spells CASSQDLLPPHTQYF. CDR3 nucleotides: TGTGCCAGCAGCCAAGATTTATTGCCGCCACATACGCAGTATTTT.

The V and J genes are TRBV5-1 and TRBJ1-1; D is unresolved. Trimming removed 4 bases from V and 5 bases from J, with 15 bases in between. This CDR3 contains 14 residues. The germline V gene has CDR1 SGHRS and CDR2 YFSETQ. CDR3 nucleotide sequence: TGCGCCAGCAGCCCTAAACCGGGAGGAACTGAAGCTTTCTTT. It codes for CASSPKPGGTEAFF. Together with reference TRBV5-1 and TRBJ1-1, the CDR3 gives the full variable domain: KAGVTQTPRYLIKTRGQQVTLSCSPISGHRSVSWYQQTPGQGLQFLFEYFSETQRNKGNFPGRFSGRQFSNSRSEMNVSTLELGDSALYLCASSPKPGGTEAFFGQGTRLTVV.

The rearrangement joins TRBV6-1 to TRBJ2-7; the match to TRBD1 covers 8 bases. Looked up from germline, CDR1 is MNHNS and CDR2 is SASEGT. This CDR3 has 15 residues. After removal of 7 bases from V and 4 bases from J, the junction contained 12 bases not matched to a gene. This CDR3 is CASIPPGQVLYEQYF. The CDR3 DNA reads as TGTGCCAGCATTCCACCGGGACAGGTTCTTTACGAGCAGTACTTC.

This clone was seen once. The rearrangement links TRBV13 to TRBJ2-2; 7 bases are a match to TRBD1. V lost 5 bases, J lost 1 base, and 7 bases stayed unmatched. This CDR3 is built from 16 residues. Germline V gives CDR1 PRHDT, CDR2 FYEKMQ (reference sequence). CDR3 residues: CASSQSGTVNTGELFF. For the CDR3, the DNA is TGTGCCAGCAGCCAGAGTGGGACAGTGAACACCGGGGAGCTGTTTTTT.

V usage is TRBV28 and J usage is TRBJ2-1; 8 bases line up with TRBD2. This CDR3 has 17 residues. Germline CDR1 reads MDHEN; CDR2 reads SYDVKM. V trimming: 6 bases; J trimming: 4 bases; junction bases outside the gene matches: 14. The CDR3 nucleotides read TGTGCCAGCAGGACCACGGGCACAGCGGGAGCATACAATGAGCAGTTCTTC. It codes for CASRTTGTAGAYNEQFF.

This CDR3 reads CASRPGTGESEQYF. In nucleotides, the CDR3 is TGCGCCAGCAGGCCCGGGACAGGGGAAAGTGAGCAGTACTTC. J is TRBJ2-7 and V is TRBV5-1; 10 bases are a match to TRBD1. CDR3 size: 14 residues. V lost 5 bases to trimming and J lost 7 bases; unmatched junction nucleotides: 9. Germline V gene lookup returns CDR1 SGHRS and CDR2 YFSETQ.

This clone was picked up one time. The chain recombines TRBV28 with TRBJ2-1; D call uncertain. Trimming left V 0 bases short and J 9 bases short, with 15 bases between. In germline, CDR1 is MDHEN, CDR2 SYDVKM. The CDR3 is 15 residues long. CDR3 nucleotide sequence: TGTGCCAGCAGTTTATGGGTAGCACTCAGGCTTGAGCAGTTCTTC. Encoded protein: CASSLWVALRLEQFF.

This clone showed up just once. This chain links TRBV2 with TRBJ1-4, with D perhaps TRBD1 (5 bases). This CDR3 contains 14 residues. Trimming took off 3 bases at V and 2 bases at J, with 7 bases between the two ends. From germline, CDR1 is SNHLY and CDR2 FYNNEI. The CDR3 loop is CASSEGETNEKLFF. The CDR3 DNA reads TGTGCCAGCAGTGAGGGGGAGACTAATGAAAAACTGTTTTTT.

This chain joins TRBV7-2 and TRBJ2-1, with 11 bases aligning to TRBD2. After removal of 5 bases from V and 2 bases from J, the junction contained 8 bases not matched to a gene. CDR3 length: 17 amino acids. Germline-derived CDR1 and CDR2 are SGHTA and FQGNSA. CDR3 in amino acids: CASSLLAGVFTYNEQFF. The CDR3 DNA is TGTGCCAGCAGCCTACTAGCGGGAGTTTTCACCTACAATGAGCAGTTCTTC.

This clone showed up just once. The rearrangement joins TRBV9 to TRBJ1-4; D is undetermined. Germline V gives CDR1 SGDLS, CDR2 YYNGEE. The CDR3 sequence is 16 residues long. V dropped 0 bases and J dropped 7 bases, with 16 bases sitting between them. The CDR3 spells CASSVAPGERGEKLFF. In DNA form, the CDR3 reads TGTGCCAGCAGCGTAGCCCCCGGGGAGCGAGGTGAAAAACTGTTTTTT.

On this clone itself: Different DNA sequences within this sample yield the same CDR3. The CDR3 region is CASLIGGTEAFF. CDR3 bases: TGTGCCAGCTTAATCGGGGGCACTGAAGCTTTCTTT. The rearrangement joins TRBV28 to TRBJ1-1, with D perhaps TRBD1 (5 bases). Germline loops: CDR1 MDHEN, CDR2 SYDVKM. With 8 bases removed from V and 4 bases from J, the gap between germline ends came to 11 bases. This CDR3 is 12 amino acids long.

The chain joins TRBV7-2 to TRBJ1-1; 10 bases are shared with TRBD1. Looked up from germline, CDR1 is SGHTA and CDR2 is FQGNSA. CDR3 length equals 13 residues. J was trimmed by 11 bases and V by 0 bases; bases with no gene match: 3. CDR3 sequence (DNA): TGTGCCAGCAGCTTAGCGGGGGACAGGGGTGCTTTCTTT. Translated: CASSLAGDRGAFF.

The chain links TRBV29-1 to TRBJ1-1, with no clear D. In germline, CDR1 is SQVTM, CDR2 ANQGSEA. There are 12 residues in the CDR3. Trimming shortened V by 5 bases and J by 8 bases, and 15 bases separated the two germline ends. As DNA, the CDR3 is TGCAGCGTTACAACCTACGTCCGGGAAGCTTTCTTT. Its translation: CSVTTYVREAFF.

This clone appeared a few times. The genes are TRBV19 and TRBJ2-5, with 10 positions matching TRBD2. The V gene's germline CDR1 is LNHDA and CDR2 SQIVND (reference sequence). This CDR3 comprises 15 residues. Trimming at V came to 6 bases and at J to 5 bases, leaving 9 bases not matched to a gene. The DNA for the CDR3 is TGTGCCAGTAGGGGCCTAGCGGGAGACTGGGAGACCCAGTACTTC. Translating gives CASRGLAGDWETQYF.